This record covers a single T cell receptor beta chain. These data belong to a study of cytomegalovirus exposure and HLA in healthy donors. Researchers ran the PCR with 60 Vbeta and 13 Jbeta primers. The data were produced by immunoSEQ multiplex PCR, yet TCRdb's version contains in-frame clones alone and is incomplete. The sample contains about 90,000 clones, approximately 68% of which appear only once. CDR1 and CDR2 from the germline V gene are MNHEY and SVGAGI. Trimming took off 5 bases at V and 2 bases at J, with 13 bases between the two ends. This CDR3 spans 14 amino acids. The sample was PBMCs. V is TRBV6-5 and J is TRBJ2-7, with a possible D match to TRBD1 (6 bases). This TCR was recovered from a woman between 50 and 59 years old in good health and CMV-seropositive. The CDR3 sequence: CASSPPTGTYEQYF. CDR3 nucleotide sequence: TGTGCCAGCAGTCCCCCGACAGGAACCTACGAGCAGTACTTC.